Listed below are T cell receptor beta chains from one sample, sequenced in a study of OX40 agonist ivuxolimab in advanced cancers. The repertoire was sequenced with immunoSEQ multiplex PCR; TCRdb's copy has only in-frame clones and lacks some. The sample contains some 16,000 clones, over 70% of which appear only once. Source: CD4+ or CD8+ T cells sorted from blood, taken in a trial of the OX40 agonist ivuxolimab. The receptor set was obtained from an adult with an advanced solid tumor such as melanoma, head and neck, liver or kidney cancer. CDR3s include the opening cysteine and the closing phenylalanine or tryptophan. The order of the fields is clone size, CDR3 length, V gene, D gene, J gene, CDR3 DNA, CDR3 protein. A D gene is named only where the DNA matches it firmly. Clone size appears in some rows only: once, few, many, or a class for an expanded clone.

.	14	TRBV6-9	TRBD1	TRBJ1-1	TGTGCCAGCAGTCTGGACAGGGTAGGGGATGAAGCTTTCTTT	CASSLDRVGDEAFF
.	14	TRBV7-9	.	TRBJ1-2	TGTGCCAGCAGCTTAGAAACCCGGAGCTATGGCTACACCTTC	CASSLETRSYGYTF
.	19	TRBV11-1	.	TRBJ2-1	TGTGCCAGCAGCTCCGGGGACCGTAAAGATTTCAGCTCCTACAATGAGCAGTTCTTC	CASSSGDRKDFSSYNEQFF
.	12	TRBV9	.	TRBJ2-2	TGTGCCAGCAGCGTACGAACCGGGGAGCTGTTTTTT	CASSVRTGELFF
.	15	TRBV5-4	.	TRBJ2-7	TGTGCCAGCAGCTCCCGAGGGGGAAGAGCCTACGAGCAGTACTTC	CASSSRGGRAYEQYF
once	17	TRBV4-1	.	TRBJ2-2	TGCGCCAGCAGCCTGTTCCCCTGGGCAGACAACACCGGGGAGCTGTTTTTT	CASSLFPWADNTGELFF
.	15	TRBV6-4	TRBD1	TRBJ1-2	TGTGCCAGCAGTGACTCAGTAGAGGGGGCTGAGGGCTACACCTTC	CASSDSVEGAEGYTF
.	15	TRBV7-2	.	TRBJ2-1	TGTGCCAGCAGCCTAGAGCCCAGGCCCATCAATGAGCAGTTCTTC	CASSLEPRPINEQFF
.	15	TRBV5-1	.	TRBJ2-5	TGCGCCAGCACCGATTTACCGCGGACGGCTTGGACCCAGTACTTC	CASTDLPRTAWTQYF
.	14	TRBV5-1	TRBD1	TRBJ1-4	TGCGCCAGCAGTGCCGGGACAGGGGGTGAAAAACTGTTTTTT	CASSAGTGGEKLFF
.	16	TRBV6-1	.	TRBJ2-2	TGTGCCAGCAGTGAACCCCCGGGCGCGAACACCGGGGAGCTGTTTTTT	CASSEPPGANTGELFF
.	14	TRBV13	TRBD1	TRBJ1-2	TGTGCCAGCAGCTTAGGGACAGGGATCTATGGCTACACCTTC	CASSLGTGIYGYTF
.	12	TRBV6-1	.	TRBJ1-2	TGTGCCACCCTCAGGGGCCTCTATGGCTACACCTTC	CATLRGLYGYTF
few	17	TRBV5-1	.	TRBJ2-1	TGCGCCAGCAGCGAGCGGGACAGGCCCAGCTCCTACAATGAGCAGTTCTTC	CASSERDRPSSYNEQFF
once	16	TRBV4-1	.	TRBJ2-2	TGCGCCAGCAGCCAAGATAGGACAGTTTATGCCGGGGAGCTGTTTTTT	CASSQDRTVYAGELFF
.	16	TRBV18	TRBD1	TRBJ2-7	TGTGCCAGCTCACGGACCGGGACAGGGGAGGTCTACGAGCAGTACTTC	CASSRTGTGEVYEQYF
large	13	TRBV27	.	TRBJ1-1	TGTGCCAGCAGTTTATCCGAGAACACTGAAGCTTTCTTT	CASSLSENTEAFF
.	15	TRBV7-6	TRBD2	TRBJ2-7	TGTGCCAGCAGCTTAAGCCCTAGCGGGGGCCGCGAGCAGTACTTC	CASSLSPSGGREQYF
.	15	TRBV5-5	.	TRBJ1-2	TGTGCCAGCAGCTTGGGGACAGCTTTTAGCTATGGCTACACCTTC	CASSLGTAFSYGYTF
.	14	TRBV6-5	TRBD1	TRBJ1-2	TGTGCCAGCAGTTACGTCGGACAGGGCTATGGCTACACCTTC	CASSYVGQGYGYTF
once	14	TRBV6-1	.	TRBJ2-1	TGTGCCAGTCAGGGCCAGAGCTCCTACAATGAGCAGTTCTTC	CASQGQSSYNEQFF
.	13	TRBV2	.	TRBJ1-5	TGTGCCAGCAGTGACTGGGGGAATCAGCCCCAGCATTTT	CASSDWGNQPQHF
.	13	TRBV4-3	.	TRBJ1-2	TGCGCCAGCAGCGACCTGGGATTCTATGGCTACACCTTC	CASSDLGFYGYTF
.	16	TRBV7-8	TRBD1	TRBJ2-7	TGTGCCAGCAGCCCCGGACGAGGGGGCCCCACCTACAAGCAGTACTTC	CASSPGRGGPTYKQYF
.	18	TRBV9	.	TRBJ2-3	TGTGCCAGCAGCGATCCGCTTGATGGGTCTAGAAGCACAGATACGCAGTATTTT	CASSDPLDGSRSTDTQYF
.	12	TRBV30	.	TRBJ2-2	TGTGCCTGGAGAGCGCCGGGGGGGGAGCTGTTTTTT	CAWRAPGGELFF
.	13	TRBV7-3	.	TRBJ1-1	TGTGCCAGCAGCTTAACGGGGGGGTCTGAAGCTTTCTTT	CASSLTGGSEAFF
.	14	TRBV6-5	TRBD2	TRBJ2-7	TGTGCCAGCAGCTTGCTAGCGGACACCTACGAGCAGTACTTC	CASSLLADTYEQYF
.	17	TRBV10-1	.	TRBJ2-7	TGCGCCAGCAGTGAGGGGACCTGCCCCACATCTGGCTACGAGCAGTACTTC	CASSEGTCPTSGYEQYF
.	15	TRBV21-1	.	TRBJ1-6	TGTGCCAGCAGCAAATGTACAATCTACAATTCACCCCTCCACTTT	CASSKCTIYNSPLHF
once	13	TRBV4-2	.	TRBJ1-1	TGTGCCAGCAGCTTTGCAGCTGACACTGAAGCTTTCTTT	CASSFAADTEAFF
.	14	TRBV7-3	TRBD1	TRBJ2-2	TGTGCCAGCAGCGCTCAGGGGGCGGCCGGGGAGCTGTTTTTT	CASSAQGAAGELFF
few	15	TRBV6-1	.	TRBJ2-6	TGTGCCAGCACCCCATGGGGATCTGGGGCCAACGTCCTGACTTTC	CASTPWGSGANVLTF
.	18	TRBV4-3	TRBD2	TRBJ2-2	TGCGCCAGCAGCCAAGGACTAGCGGGGGGCTCGAACACCGGGGAGCTGTTTTTT	CASSQGLAGGSNTGELFF
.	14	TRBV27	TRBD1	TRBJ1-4	TGTGCCAGCAGTTTGGTCCAGGGGGGTGAAAAACTGTTTTTT	CASSLVQGGEKLFF
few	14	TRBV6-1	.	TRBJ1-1	TGTGCCAGCAGCTGGGGGGGAGTGAACACTGAAGCTTTCTTT	CASSWGGVNTEAFF
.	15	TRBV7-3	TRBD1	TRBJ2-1	TGTGCCAGCAGCCTGACAGGGGGGTTCTACAATGAGCAGTTCTTC	CASSLTGGFYNEQFF
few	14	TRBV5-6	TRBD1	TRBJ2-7	TGTGCCAGCAGCGCCGGGACAGGGGGCTTAGAGCAGTACTTC	CASSAGTGGLEQYF
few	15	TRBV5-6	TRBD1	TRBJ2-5	TGTGCCAGCAGGACCCTGGGACAGGGACAAGAGACCCAGTACTTC	CASRTLGQGQETQYF
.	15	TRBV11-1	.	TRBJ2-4	TGTGCCAGCAGCGACCCGGCCCTTTCGGGGAACATTCAGTACTTC	CASSDPALSGNIQYF
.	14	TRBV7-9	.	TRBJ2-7	TGTGCCAGCAGCTTAGGGGGGGAATCCTACGAGCAGTACTTC	CASSLGGESYEQYF
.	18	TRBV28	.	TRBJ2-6	TGTGCCAGCAGTAAAGGAGGCTTGACACAAAGTCGGGCCAACGTCCTGACTTTC	CASSKGGLTQSRANVLTF
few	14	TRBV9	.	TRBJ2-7	TGTGCCAGCAGCCTCGGTGGAGACTCCTACGAGCAGTACTTC	CASSLGGDSYEQYF
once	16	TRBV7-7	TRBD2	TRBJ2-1	TGTGCTAGCAGCCCCCGGGGAGCGGGGGTGTACAATGAGCAGTTCTTC	CASSPRGAGVYNEQFF
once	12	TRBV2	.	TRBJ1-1	TGTGCCAGTGATACAGGGTACACTGAAGCTTTCTTT	CASDTGYTEAFF
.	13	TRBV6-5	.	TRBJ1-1	TGTGCCAGTTTCCGGGACACGAACACTGAAGCTTTCTTT	CASFRDTNTEAFF
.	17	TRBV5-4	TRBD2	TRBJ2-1	TGTGCCAGCAGCCCTACTAGCGGGGGGTTCCTAGACAATGAGCAGTTCTTC	CASSPTSGGFLDNEQFF
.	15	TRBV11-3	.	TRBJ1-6	TGTGCCAGCAGCTCCCGTCGGGCCTATAATTCACCCCTCCACTTT	CASSSRRAYNSPLHF
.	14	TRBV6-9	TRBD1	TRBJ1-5	TGTGCCAGCAGGGACAGGATGGGCAATCAGCCCCAGCATTTT	CASRDRMGNQPQHF
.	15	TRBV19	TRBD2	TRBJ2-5	TGTGCCAGTAGTCCTCTAGCGGGGGAAACGGAGACCCAGTACTTC	CASSPLAGETETQYF
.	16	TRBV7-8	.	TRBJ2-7	TGTGCCAGCAGCTTATCATCCGGAGGGGACTTCTACGAGCAGTACTTC	CASSLSSGGDFYEQYF
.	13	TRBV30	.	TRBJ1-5	TGTGCCTGGAGTAGTGATAGCAATCAGCCCCAGCATTTT	CAWSSDSNQPQHF
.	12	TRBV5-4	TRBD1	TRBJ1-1	TGTGCCAGCAGCTTGGGGGACAGTGAAGCTTTCTTT	CASSLGDSEAFF
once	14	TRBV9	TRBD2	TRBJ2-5	TGTGCCAGCAGCGAGAGCGGGGGGCACGAGACCCAGTACTTC	CASSESGGHETQYF
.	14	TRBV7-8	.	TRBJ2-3	TGTGCCAGCAGCTTTCAATTTATGACAGATACGCAGTATTTT	CASSFQFMTDTQYF
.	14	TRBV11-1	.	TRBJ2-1	TGTGCCAGCGGCAACGGGGGTGACTACAATGAGCAGTTCTTC	CASGNGGDYNEQFF
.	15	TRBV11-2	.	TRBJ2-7	TGTGCCAGCAGCCACGACTTGGGGACCGCCTACGAGCAGTACTTC	CASSHDLGTAYEQYF
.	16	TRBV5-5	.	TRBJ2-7	TGTGCCAGCAGCTTGGAAGGAGTTAGTGCCAACTACGAGCAGTACTTC	CASSLEGVSANYEQYF